This T cell receptor beta chain was documented in a study of blood T cell repertoires in COVID-19. Study details: Samples of COVID-19 (acute and convalescent) were obtained from the United States, Italy and Spain. PBMCs, B-cell-depleted T cells, or T cells were the source of the cDNA or gDNA that made up the material.

Germline V lookup: CDR1 DFQATT, CDR2 SNEGSKA (reference sequence). The CDR3 extends over 10 amino acids. The V end lost 6 bases, the J end lost 1 base, and 3 bases lay between the germline ends. Source study methods: The assay estimated nucleated cells by amplifying reference gene primers. TCRdb keeps only in-frame clones here, not all; method: immunoSEQ multiplex PCR. V, J and clone size were drawn from that table, and D and trimming were deduced from the DNA. The sample has about 22,000 clones; about nine tenths are singletons. V gene TRBV20-1 combines with J gene TRBJ2-5; no clear D gene. Sequencing was performed on peripheral blood. This clonotype was obtained from a human donor with active COVID-19. The donor label of this sample is uncertain. The CDR3 DNA is TGCAGTGCCAGCCAAGAGACCCAGTACTTC. Encoded protein: CSASQETQYF.